This T cell receptor beta chain was identified in a study of CD8+CD57+ T cells in acquired aplastic anemia (dated by TCRdb to the late 2010s). With regard to the full study: A mean of 3.2 ug of DNA, ranging from roughly 0.19 to 27.4 ug, was extracted from sorted CD4+ and CD8+ cells. A CD8+CD57+ expansion meant a frequency higher than the mean frequency seen in healthy subjects.

Comments on this clonotype: Its antigen remains undetermined. Per-nucleotide qualities are absent, and no much larger clonotype sits a single base away.

Genomic DNA served as template for TCR beta VDJ combination and CDR3 sequence profiling. TCR repertoire sequencing was run on an Illumina HiSeq 2000. As for the original processing: Repertoires were assessed using TRBV/TRBJ rearrangement plots, CDR3 size and DJ length profiles, and Simpson's diversity index. The immunodominant clone was defined as the most abundant DNA sequence in deep sequencing data. CDR3 amino acid sequences were screened for sharing across subjects and compared with published repertoires and the VDJdb database. TCRdb reprocessed the public reads (quality trimming at Q25 with fastp, clone calling with MiXCR) and kept in-frame beta chains. One record per CDR3 amino acid sequence lists the most common genes and DNA. These V and J calls originate from TCRdb's pipeline instead of the authors' own analysis. The sample profile shows fewer than 250,000 distinct CDR3 sequences; about 44% of them were found once. Over 7.5% of the sample is in the top ten clones.

Flow cytometry had shown CD8+CD57+ cell expansion in the patients selected for sequencing. All patients had severe acquired aplastic anemia diagnosed by International Study of Aplastic Anemia and Agranulocytosis and Camitta criteria. No patient had received any therapy when blood was sampled. In the study, sorted CD4+ and CD8+ blood T cells from patients with severe aplastic anemia and from healthy subjects underwent deep sequencing of TCR repertoires. In the USA, patient enrollment took place under clinicaltrials.gov protocols 00001620, 01623167, 00001397, 00071045, 00081523 and 00961064. Ficoll-Paque density gradient centrifugation was used to isolate peripheral blood mononuclear cells. Before DNA was extracted, CD4+ and CD8+ T cells were sorted using either FACS or magnetic beads. The junction carries 7 bases between V and J, which are trimmed by 4 bases and 4 bases respectively. The CDR3 measures 11 amino acids from cysteine to phenylalanine. Left in the record is the CDR3 DNA by itself, 33 bases read in frame from the first base. Looking up the germline V gene yields CDR1 SQVTM and CDR2 ANQGSEA.

Study-level results and caveats: Some 27 CD8+ CDR3 sequences were found in both patients and controls but appeared to be highly expressed in patients and within the immunodominant clones of the patients. CD8+ Simpson's diversity did not differ significantly between patients and healthy controls (P=0.060).

Sequenced sample: sorted CD4+, CD8+, or CD8+CD57+ T cells (not recorded which) from PBMCs. The chain is made from TRBV29-1 and TRBJ2-5, with the identity of the D gene unclear. The receptor's source is a human donor with aplastic anemia. The DNA sequence follows: TGCAGCGTTGTCGACACAGAGACCCAGTACTTC. It encodes CSVVDTETQYF.